This T cell receptor beta chain originates from a study of T cell responses to AZD1222 COVID-19 vaccine. Study results and limitations: Donors were chiefly white British, with a greater number of females, and clonal diversity was perhaps underestimated. Repertoires were collected only later (after the peak T cell response had occurred). Spike-specific TCR breadth and depth were elevated following two AZD1222 doses.

The V gene lost 6 bases and the J gene lost 3 bases, with 11 bases spanning the gap. This CDR3 has 13 residues. Germline V lookup: CDR1 MDHEN, CDR2 SYDVKM. As regards this clone: Its antigen is still unknown.

The assay was immunoSEQ multiplex PCR, and TCRdb's table has in-frame clones only and misses some. The table shows about 94,000 clones, with 85% occurring only once. The sample was peripheral blood, taken 28 days after the second AZD1222 dose. The sequence derives from an adult who received the AZD1222 COVID-19 vaccine. The V gene is TRBV28, the J gene TRBJ1-2, with a tentative D call TRBD1 (6 bases). In DNA form, the CDR3 reads TGTGCCAGCAGCATAAACAGGGACTATGGCTACACCTTC. Residues: CASSINRDYGYTF.